Shown below are 4 T cell receptor beta chains from a single sample sequenced in a study of CD8 T cells in Susac syndrome. A quantity of about 0.5 to 1 ug RNA underwent reverse transcription using random hexamers. Each CDR3 protein is one row after TCRdb ran MiXCR on the immunoSEQ multiplex PCR reads. Seen here are fewer than 140,000 distinct CDR3 sequences, approximately 94% observed once, and the top ten hold around 0.4%. Input material: CD8+ T cells from PBMCs. Source of these receptors: a human donor with Susac syndrome.

The chain uses TRBV20-1 and TRBJ2-3; maybe TRBD1 (6 bases). This CDR3 is 13 amino acids long. Germline-derived CDR1 and CDR2 are DFQATT and SNEGSKA (reference sequence). Trimming shortened V by 0 bases and J by 5 bases, and 9 bases separated the two germline ends. The CDR3 region has the DNA TGCAGTGCTAGAGAGGGGGCCGAAGATACGCAGTATTTT. As protein: CSAREGAEDTQYF.

The J gene is TRBJ1-5, the V gene TRBV16; D is undetermined. V was shortened by 2 bases and J by 7 bases, with 12 bases between the two germline ends. From germline, CDR1 is KGHSY and CDR2 FQNENV. The CDR3 has 14 amino acids. CDR3 residues: CASSQGEGYQPQHF. The CDR3 DNA sequence: TGTGCCAGCAGCCAAGGGGAAGGGTACCAGCCCCAGCATTTT.

This rearrangement joins TRBV18 to TRBJ2-1; D uncertain. The germline gives CDR1 KGHSH, CDR2 LQKENI. This CDR3 spans 12 amino acids. The V end was cut by 2 bases, the J end by 5 bases, with 4 bases between. CDR3 protein: CASSPWDNEQFF. CDR3 sequence (DNA): TGTGCCAGCTCACCATGGGACAATGAGCAGTTCTTC.

J is TRBJ2-3 and V is TRBV5-6; D remains ambiguous. The CDR3 contains 13 residues. CDR1 is SGHDT and CDR2 is YYEEEE in the germline V gene. V was clipped by 0 bases and J by 4 bases, with 6 bases between them. CDR3 DNA: TGTGCCAGCAGCTTGGGTAACTCAGATACGCAGTATTTT. It yields the protein CASSLGNSDTQYF. Variable domain in full (rest from reference TRBV5-6 and TRBJ2-3): DAGVTQSPTHLIKTRGQQVTLRCSPKSGHDTVSWYQQALGQGPQFIFQYYEEEERQRGNFPDRFSGHQFPNYSSELNVNALLLGDSALYLCASSLGNSDTQYFGPGTRLTVL.